One and the same sample provided the 25 T cell receptor beta chains below, sequenced in a study of T cell responses to AZD1222 COVID-19 vaccine. The assay was immunoSEQ multiplex PCR, and TCRdb's table has in-frame clones only and misses some. The sample records roughly 100,000 clones, 90% being singletons. The sample in question was peripheral blood, obtained on day 0 of AZD1222 vaccination. These receptors were collected from an adult in good health.

The chain joins TRBV2 to TRBJ1-5; possibly TRBD1 for D (5 bases). V lost 3 bases, J lost 5 bases, and 11 bases lay in between. Germline CDR1 reads SNHLY; CDR2 reads FYNNEI. The length of the CDR3 is 14 residues. CDR3 region: CASSDELGDQPQHF. Written as DNA, the CDR3 is TGTGCCAGCAGTGACGAGTTGGGGGATCAGCCCCAGCATTTT.

This clone was observed a handful of times. The J gene is TRBJ1-1, the V gene TRBV7-9; the match to TRBD1 covers 11 bases. This CDR3 has 15 residues. Per germline, CDR1 SEHNR and CDR2 FQNEAQ (reference sequence). The J segment lost 4 bases and the V segment lost 1 base, leaving 2 bases of the junction unmatched. The CDR3: CASSLEGTGGTEAFF. In DNA form, the CDR3 reads TGTGCCAGCAGCTTAGAAGGGACAGGGGGCACTGAAGCTTTCTTT.

The rearrangement uses TRBV27 and TRBJ1-6, with D hard to call. The CDR3 runs 14 residues. Trimming removed 2 bases from V and 7 bases from J, with 9 bases in between. The germline gives CDR1 MNHEY, CDR2 SMNVEV (reference sequence). The CDR3 nucleotides read TGTGCCAGCAGTTTAGGGGAACGGAATTCACCCCTCCACTTT. Its protein product is CASSLGERNSPLHF.

The sample holds a few counts of this clone. This chain connects TRBV4-1 to TRBJ1-2; D not resolved. Germline CDR1 MGHRA, CDR2 YSYEKL. The CDR3 is made up of 13 amino acids. V was trimmed by 2 bases and J by 1 base, leaving 5 bases between them. DNA for the CDR3: TGCGCCAGCAGCCAAACAGATAACTATGGCTACACCTTC. Translating it yields CASSQTDNYGYTF.

The CDR3 DNA is TGTGCCAGCAGTTCTACTAGCGGGGGCCAAGAGACCCAGTACTTC. Its protein is CASSSTSGGQETQYF. V is TRBV28 and J is TRBJ2-5; 11 bases are shared with TRBD2. The CDR3 is made up of 15 amino acids. Trimming took 4 bases from V and 1 from J; bases not matched to a gene: 2. Germline V lookup: CDR1 MDHEN, CDR2 SYDVKM.

The chain uses TRBV2 and TRBJ1-1; no clear D. In germline, CDR1 is SNHLY, CDR2 FYNNEI. V was pared by 7 bases and J by 2 bases, with 17 bases between. The CDR3 has 15 amino acids. CDR3 in DNA: TGTGCCAGCAAACCTCGGGATAGGCTTAACACTGAAGCTTTCTTT. Protein: CASKPRDRLNTEAFF.

The V call is TRBV3-1 (or the pseudogene TRBV3-2), the J call TRBJ2-3; D not resolved. V lost 4 bases and J 5 bases, leaving 4 bases between the germline ends. Germline V gives CDR1 LGHDT, CDR2 YNNKEL (reference sequence). The CDR3 runs 11 residues. CDR3 protein: CASSLKDTQYF. The CDR3 coding sequence is TGTGCCAGCAGCCTGAAAGATACGCAGTATTTT.

V usage is TRBV5-4 and J usage is TRBJ1-2; TRBD1 agrees at 8 bases. The CDR3 contains 14 residues. J lost 1 base, V lost 7 bases, and 6 bases had no gene match. Per germline, CDR1 SGHNT and CDR2 YYREEE (reference sequence). CDR3 amino acids: CASFPDRGNYGYTF. CDR3 nucleotide sequence: TGTGCCAGCTTTCCCGACAGGGGTAACTATGGCTACACCTTC.

The chain uses TRBV4-3 and TRBJ1-5, with unresolved D. The CDR3 extends over 16 amino acids. Germline V gene sequence: CDR1 LGHNA, CDR2 YSLEER. V was shortened by 0 bases and J by 2 bases, with 11 bases between the two germline ends. The CDR3: CASSQEAGIGNQPQHF. CDR3 coding DNA: TGCGCCAGCAGCCAAGAAGCCGGGATAGGCAATCAGCCCCAGCATTTT.

This sequence joins TRBV7-9 and TRBJ1-6, with TRBD1 matching 7 bases. From germline, CDR1 is SEHNR and CDR2 FQNEAQ (reference sequence). The CDR3 loop spans 15 amino acids. Unmatched junction bases numbered 7, after V lost 5 bases and J lost 6 bases. The CDR3 DNA is TGTGCCAGCAGCCTCACAGGGGCCCTTAATTCACCCCTCCACTTT. Its translation: CASSLTGALNSPLHF.

V and J are TRBV19 and TRBJ1-1; unclear D gene. The CDR3 is 14 amino acids. With 3 bases removed from V and 5 bases from J, the gap between germline ends came to 13 bases. From germline, CDR1 is LNHDA and CDR2 SQIVND (reference sequence). The CDR3 loop reads CASSIQDLGTEAFF. The CDR3, as DNA: TGTGCCAGTAGTATCCAGGACTTGGGTACTGAAGCTTTCTTT.

The gene calls are TRBV19 and TRBJ1-2, with D perhaps TRBD1 (5 bases). Per germline, CDR1 LNHDA and CDR2 SQIVND (reference sequence). V gave up 7 bases and J gave up 10 bases, with 19 bases separating them. The CDR3 totals 13 residues. In DNA, the CDR3 is TGTGCCAGTACCGACGGGGGGTTGGCAGACTACACCTTC. This codes for CASTDGGLADYTF. Looking up the rest from reference TRBV19 and TRBJ1-2 gives the full variable domain: DGGITQSPKYLFRKEGQNVTLSCEQNLNHDAMYWYRQDPGQGLRLIYYSQIVNDFQKGDIAEGYSVSREKKESFPLTVTSAQKNPTAFYLCASTDGGLADYTFGSGTRLTVV.

The chain employs TRBV7-9 and TRBJ2-7; maybe TRBD1 (6 bases). CDR1 is SEHNR, CDR2 FQNEAQ, per germline (reference sequence). Trimming pared 1 base from V and 13 bases from J, leaving 23 bases between. CDR3 length equals 15 residues. The CDR3 DNA sequence: TGTGCCAGCAGCTTAGGATGGGGACAAAGAGGCCCCAAATACTTC. It translates to CASSLGWGQRGPKYF.

CDR3: CASSFRGGDIQYF. As DNA, the CDR3 is TGTGCCAGCAGCTTTAGAGGGGGTGACATTCAGTACTTC. This chain links TRBV7-2 with TRBJ2-4, with D perhaps TRBD1 (6 bases). Germline V gene sequence: CDR1 SGHTA, CDR2 FQGNSA. CDR3 length: 13 residues. V lost 3 bases and J lost 8, with 11 bases in between.

The rearrangement joins TRBV7-9 to TRBJ1-6; a possible D gene is TRBD1 (5 bases). The CDR3 totals 16 residues. In germline, CDR1 is SEHNR, CDR2 FQNEAQ (reference sequence). V lost 3 bases, J lost 5 bases, and 14 bases lay in between. The CDR3 loop reads CASSFKGAEDNSPLHF. DNA of the CDR3: TGTGCCAGCAGCTTCAAAGGGGCAGAGGATAATTCACCCCTCCACTTT.

The chain is built from TRBV2 and TRBJ2-3; D is perhaps TRBD2 (7 bases). CDR3 length: 16 amino acids. Trimming removed 4 bases from V and 1 base from J, with 15 bases in between. Germline CDR1 and CDR2: SNHLY and FYNNEI. CDR3 protein: CASSGGRGAGTDTQYF. CDR3 DNA sequence: TGTGCCAGCAGTGGTGGACGGGGGGCTGGCACAGATACGCAGTATTTT. Together with reference TRBV2 and TRBJ2-3, the CDR3 gives the full variable domain: EPEVTQTPSHQVTQMGQEVILRCVPISNHLYFYWYRQILGQKVEFLVSFYNNEISEKSEIFDDQFSVERPDGSNFTLKIRSTKLEDSAMYFCASSGGRGAGTDTQYFGPGTRLTVL.

This chain links TRBV2 with TRBJ2-7; TRBD2 matches 12 bases. After removal of 2 bases from V and 5 bases from J, the junction contained 4 bases not matched to a gene. Germline V gene lookup returns CDR1 SNHLY and CDR2 FYNNEI. The CDR3 runs 15 residues. This CDR3 is CASSERASGGDEQYF. In nucleotides, the CDR3 is TGTGCCAGCAGTGAAAGGGCTAGCGGGGGGGACGAGCAGTACTTC.

The rearrangement joins TRBV21-1 to TRBJ2-3; the table's D call, TRBD2, has no DNA check behind it. TRBV21-1 is classified as a pseudogene. CDR3 length: 18 amino acids. The CDR3 DNA sequence: TGTGCCAGCAGCAGATGGGCCCATGGCGGGGGATCCACAGATACGCAGTATTTT. Translating gives CASSRWAHGGGSTDTQYF.

The chain is built from TRBV28 and TRBJ1-2; D is perhaps TRBD1 (5 bases). This CDR3 has 14 residues. V gave up 8 bases and J gave up 7 bases, with 20 bases separating them. In germline, CDR1 is MDHEN, CDR2 SYDVKM. For the CDR3, the DNA is TGTGCCAGCGTCAGGGATCCACAGGCGGGTGGCTACACCTTC. Encoded protein: CASVRDPQAGGYTF.

This sequence joins TRBV4-1 and TRBJ2-2; no definite D call. From germline, CDR1 is MGHRA and CDR2 YSYEKL. V was clipped by 3 bases and J by 7 bases, with 15 bases between them. The CDR3 spans 15 residues. The CDR3 nucleotides are TGCGCCAGCAGCCATGCCGCCTGGGGTAACGGGGAGCTGTTTTTT. Amino acids: CASSHAAWGNGELFF.

The chain recombines TRBV7-2 with TRBJ2-2; D may be TRBD1 (7 bases). V dropped 6 bases and J dropped 0 bases, with 14 bases sitting between them. There are 16 residues in the CDR3. Germline lookup yields CDR1 SGHTA and CDR2 FQGNSA. CDR3 residues: CASRPGGGANTGELFF. CDR3 nucleotide sequence: TGTGCCAGCAGGCCAGGGGGAGGCGCGAACACCGGGGAGCTGTTTTTT. Full variable domain (missing parts from reference TRBV7-2 and TRBJ2-2): GAGVSQSPSNKVTEKGKDVELRCDPISGHTALYWYRQSLGQGLEFLIYFQGNSAPDKSGLPSDRFSAERTGGSVSTLTIQRTQQEDSAVYLCASRPGGGANTGELFFGEGSRLTVL.

This chain connects TRBV29-1 to TRBJ1-1; D gene uncertain. The CDR3 extends over 13 amino acids. Trimming removed 4 bases at V and 0 bases at J, with 9 bases between. CDR1 SQVTM and CDR2 ANQGSEA come from the germline V gene. The CDR3 region has the DNA TGCAGCGTTGTAGGGCACCTGAACACTGAAGCTTTCTTT. Translated, it gives CSVVGHLNTEAFF.

This sequence joins TRBV10-2 and TRBJ1-6, with D tentatively TRBD1 (5 bases). Trimming took off 6 bases at V and 8 bases at J, with 11 bases between the two ends. The germline CDR1 and CDR2 sequences are WSHSY and SAAADI. CDR3 length equals 13 residues. This CDR3 reads CASRAGLYSPLHF. CDR3 sequence (DNA): TGCGCCAGCAGGGCAGGGCTGTATTCACCCCTCCACTTT.

The chain employs TRBV5-5 and TRBJ2-1; D might be TRBD1 (5 bases). Germline-derived CDR1 and CDR2 are SGHKS and YYEKEE (reference sequence). CDR3 size: 14 residues. Trimming shortened V by 4 bases and J by 8 bases, and 16 bases separated the two germline ends. The CDR3 region has the DNA TGTGCCAGCAGCCTCAGCCCAGGGTCGGATGAGCAGTTCTTC. Its translation: CASSLSPGSDEQFF.

The chain carries TRBV3-1 (or the pseudogene TRBV3-2) and TRBJ2-5; TRBD2 is a possible D gene (6 bases). This CDR3 has 15 amino acids. V was cut by 4 bases and J by 7 bases, with 19 bases left in between. Germline V gives CDR1 LGHDT, CDR2 YNNKEL (reference sequence). The CDR3 DNA reads as TGTGCCAGCAGCCGTCAGAGCGGGTTTGGTGGGACCCAGTACTTC. This encodes CASSRQSGFGGTQYF.